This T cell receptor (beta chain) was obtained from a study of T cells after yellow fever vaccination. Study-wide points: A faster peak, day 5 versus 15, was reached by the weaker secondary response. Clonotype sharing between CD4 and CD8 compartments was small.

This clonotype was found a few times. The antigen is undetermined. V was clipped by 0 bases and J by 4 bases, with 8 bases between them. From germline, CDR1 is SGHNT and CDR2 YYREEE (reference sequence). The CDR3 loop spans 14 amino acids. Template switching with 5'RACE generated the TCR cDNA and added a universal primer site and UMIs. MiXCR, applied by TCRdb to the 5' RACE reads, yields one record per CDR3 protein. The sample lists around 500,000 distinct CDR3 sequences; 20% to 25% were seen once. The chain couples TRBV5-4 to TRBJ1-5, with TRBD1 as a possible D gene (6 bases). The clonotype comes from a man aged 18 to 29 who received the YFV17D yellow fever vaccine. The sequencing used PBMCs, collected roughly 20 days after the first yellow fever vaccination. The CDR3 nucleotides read TGTGCCAGCAGCTTGGACGGACAGAATCAGCCCCAGCATTTT. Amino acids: CASSLDGQNQPQHF. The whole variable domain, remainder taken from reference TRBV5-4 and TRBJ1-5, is ETGVTQSPTHLIKTRGQQVTLRCSSQSGHNTVSWYQQALGQGPQFIFQYYREEENGRGNFPPRFSGLQFPNYSSELNVNALELDDSALYLCASSLDGQNQPQHFGDGTRLSIL.